This TCR beta chain was sequenced during a study of blood T cell repertoires in COVID-19. This clone was recorded only once. V gave up 0 bases and J gave up 9 bases, with 10 bases separating them. The CDR3 loop spans 13 amino acids. Germline CDR1 reads SGHDT; CDR2 reads YYEEEE. Each participant's cohort was designated according to participant-reported clinical history. Cohort 3 donors counted as recovered after two negative PCRs, clearance, or resolved symptoms. In the original workflow: The assay estimated nucleated cells by amplifying reference gene primers. Here immunoSEQ multiplex PCR was the method, and the copy in TCRdb shows in-frame clones only, minus some. V and J calls and clone size are those listed in that table; D and trimming were worked out from the DNA. The repertoire has 150,000 to 250,000 clones, about nine tenths of them found once; the top ten carry about 2.2%.

Sequencing was carried out using PBMCs or T cells enriched from blood (not recorded which). This chain joins TRBV5-6 and TRBJ1-5, with D uncertain. The TCR was taken from a woman in her 30s who had recovered from COVID-19. The chain's CDR3 is CASSLDGLWPQHF. CDR3 DNA sequence: TGTGCCAGCAGCTTGGACGGTCTTTGGCCCCAGCATTTT.